The present entry profiles one T cell receptor (beta chain) with its context. Its specificity is not known. The source of the sample is a study of OX40 agonist ivuxolimab in advanced cancers. Study summary: Three patients got partial responses; one had hepatocellular carcinoma and two had cutaneous melanoma. Findings of the study overall: A proportion of nonresponders additionally exhibited low normalized T-cell clonal expansion. More expanded clones were seen, on average, in CD8+ T cells than in CD4+.

Produced via immunoSEQ multiplex PCR; TCRdb's table is partial and in-frame only. The profile covers tens of thousands of clones, with about 87% appearing a single time and roughly 0.67% taken by the ten largest. V dropped 7 bases and J dropped 0 bases, with 9 bases sitting between them. The CDR3 loop spans 14 amino acids. Per the germline V gene, CDR1 is MDHEN and CDR2 is SYDVKM. Drawing of blood for sampling happened at baseline, at cycle 4 day 1, and at cycle 7 day 1. V usage is TRBV28 and J usage is TRBJ2-2, with no clear D. Here the sequenced sample was CD4+ or CD8+ T cells sorted from blood, taken in a trial of the OX40 agonist ivuxolimab. The TCR comes from an adult with an advanced solid tumor such as melanoma, head and neck, liver or kidney cancer. CDR3 in amino acids: CASKSATNTGELFF. CDR3 nucleotides: TGTGCCAGCAAATCGGCGACGAACACCGGGGAGCTGTTTTTT.